This entry lists 27 T cell receptor beta chains sequenced from one sample in a study of identical twins. TCRdb independently ran MiXCR on the 5' RACE reads; one entry per CDR3 protein. Of about 470,000 distinct CDR3 sequences in the sample, roughly a quarter were seen once. The same sample was also studied in work on T cells expressing NK-cell markers.

Input material: CD4+ T cells sorted from blood. The receptors originated from a woman under 30 in good health.

This sequence joins TRBV10-2 and TRBJ2-1, with 16 bases aligning to TRBD2. Germline V lookup: CDR1 WSHSY, CDR2 SAAADI. Trimming at V came to 5 bases and at J to 9 bases, leaving 10 bases not matched to a gene. The length of the CDR3 is 17 residues. As DNA, the CDR3 is TGCGCCAGCAGTAGCGGGACTAGCGGGAGGGCCTCGACTGAGCAGTTCTTC. Residues: CASSSGTSGRASTEQFF.

The chain employs TRBV7-9 and TRBJ2-7; tentative D call: TRBD2 (7 bases). The V end lost 3 bases, the J end lost 3 bases, and 12 bases lay between the germline ends. The CDR3 contains 14 residues. Germline V CDR1 and CDR2: SEHNR, FQNEAQ (reference sequence). Here the CDR3 DNA reads TGTGCCAGCAGCTTGAAGGGGGGGCTCTACGAGCAGTACTTC. Amino acid sequence: CASSLKGGLYEQYF.

This clonotype was observed a handful of times. The V gene is TRBV5-5, the J gene TRBJ2-1, with no clear D. This CDR3 region has 14 residues. The V gene lost 2 bases and the J gene lost 10 bases, with 16 bases spanning the gap. Germline CDR1 is SGHKS and CDR2 is YYEKEE (reference sequence). CDR3 nucleotide sequence: TGTGCCAGCAGCTTCATGGGTAGCTCGGGCGAGCAGTTCTTC. Encoded protein: CASSFMGSSGEQFF.

In this sample, this clonotype turned up a few times. This sequence joins TRBV9 and TRBJ2-5; 10 bases are a match to TRBD2. The CDR3 has 16 amino acids. The germline V gene encodes CDR1 SGDLS and CDR2 YYNGEE. V was pared by 4 bases and J by 0 bases, with 6 bases of the junction left unmatched. The CDR3 region is CASSPRLAGYQETQYF. The CDR3 nucleotides are TGTGCCAGCAGCCCCCGACTAGCGGGTTACCAAGAGACCCAGTACTTC.

The chain links TRBV2 to TRBJ2-7, with 12 bases aligning to TRBD2. V was clipped by 5 bases and J by 2 bases; unmatched bases: 13. This CDR3 contains 18 residues. CDR1 and CDR2 (germline): SNHLY, FYNNEI. CDR3 DNA sequence: TGTGCCAGCAGTTACCAGAGGACTAGCGGGATCGTGGCCTACGAGCAGTACTTC. Encoded protein: CASSYQRTSGIVAYEQYF.

This chain links TRBV10-3 with TRBJ1-6; 8 nucleotides match TRBD1. CDR3 length: 15 residues. Germline CDR1 and CDR2: ENHRY and SYGVKD. Trimming cost V 6 bases and J 7 bases; bases outside gene matches: 8. This CDR3 is CAIRGTTGDNSPLHF. Here the CDR3 DNA reads TGTGCCATCAGAGGCACGACAGGGGACAATTCACCCCTCCACTTT.

This clonotype was seen more than once but under ten times. The chain combines TRBV12-3 or TRBV12-4 with TRBJ2-7; D may be TRBD2 (7 bases). V lost 6 bases and J lost 3, with 18 bases in between. CDR3 size: 15 residues. The CDR3 sequence is CASRLGGANIYEQYF. Written as DNA, the CDR3 is TGTGCCAGCAGGTTGGGGGGGGCTAATATCTACGAGCAGTACTTC.

V and J are TRBV29-1 and TRBJ2-1; the match to TRBD2 covers 11 bases. V shed 3 bases, J shed 13 bases, and the junction held 5 bases outside the gene matches. The CDR3 consists of 12 residues. CDR1 SQVTM and CDR2 ANQGSEA come from the germline V gene. The CDR3, as DNA: TGCAGCGTTGACACTAGCGGGAGATCACAGTTCTTC. Translation gives CSVDTSGRSQFF.

The chain employs TRBV20-1 and TRBJ1-1; no clear D. CDR3 length: 13 amino acids. Deletions cut 0 bases from V and 6 bases from J, with 11 bases between. Per germline, CDR1 DFQATT and CDR2 SNEGSKA (reference sequence). For the CDR3, the DNA is TGCAGTGCTAGAGATCACAGCACGGCTGAAGCTTTCTTT. Translating it yields CSARDHSTAEAFF.

The genes are TRBV29-1 and TRBJ2-1, with 7 bases aligning to TRBD1. Germline V CDR1 and CDR2: SQVTM, ANQGSEA. The CDR3 sequence is 13 residues long. V shed 4 bases and J 3 bases; nucleotides not matched to a gene: 3. The CDR3, as DNA: TGCAGCGTTGGGGGACAGATCTACAATGAGCAGTTCTTC. This translates into CSVGGQIYNEQFF.

This clonotype showed up just a few times. V gene TRBV7-2 combines with J gene TRBJ2-7, with 11 positions matching TRBD2. The V segment lost 4 bases and the J segment 5 bases; nucleotides outside the gene matches: 10. The germline V gene has CDR1 SGHTA and CDR2 FQGNSA. This CDR3 is 16 amino acids long. The CDR3 region is CASSWGWASGRNEQYF. The CDR3 bases are TGTGCCAGCAGCTGGGGTTGGGCTAGCGGGAGGAACGAGCAGTACTTC.

This clonotype was seen once. This chain links TRBV20-1 with TRBJ2-3; 10 bases match TRBD2. CDR3 length: 17 residues. Germline-derived CDR1 and CDR2 are DFQATT and SNEGSKA (reference sequence). The V segment lost 5 bases and the J segment 0 bases; nucleotides outside the gene matches: 11. The CDR3 protein is CSAARGAGGRSTDTQYF. The CDR3 DNA is TGCAGTGCTGCCCGGGGAGCGGGGGGGCGGAGCACAGATACGCAGTATTTT.

V gene TRBV6-1 combines with J gene TRBJ2-3; D not resolved. This CDR3 is built from 16 residues. Germline V gene lookup returns CDR1 MNHNS and CDR2 SASEGT. V shed 7 bases and J shed 4 bases, with 21 bases lying between them. The CDR3 region is CASTPRATFWADTQYF. CDR3 DNA: TGTGCCAGCACCCCACGGGCCACCTTCTGGGCAGATACGCAGTATTTT.

This sequence joins TRBV20-1 and TRBJ2-2; D gene unclear. This CDR3 contains 16 residues. V lost 0 bases and J 4 bases, leaving 15 bases between the germline ends. The V gene's germline CDR1 is DFQATT and CDR2 SNEGSKA (reference sequence). The DNA of the CDR3 is TGCAGTGCTAGAGACCACAAAGGTACTTCCACCGGGGAGCTGTTTTTT. This gives the protein CSARDHKGTSTGELFF.

This clonotype was seen a few times. The gene calls are TRBV6-5 and TRBJ2-6; D may be TRBD1 or TRBD2 (5 bases each). The V end lost 0 bases, the J end lost 0 bases, and 12 bases lay between the germline ends. Per the germline V gene, CDR1 is MNHEY and CDR2 is SVGAGI. The CDR3 is 18 amino acids. The DNA of the CDR3 is TGTGCCAGCAGTTACTCGGGGGTATTGAGCTCTGGGGCCAACGTCCTGACTTTC. As protein: CASSYSGVLSSGANVLTF.

This chain uses TRBV4-3 with TRBJ2-2, with D perhaps given as TRBD1 or TRBD2 (5 bases each). The V end lost 4 bases, the J end lost 4 bases, and 10 bases lay between the germline ends. The CDR3 runs 14 residues. Germline CDR1 and CDR2: LGHNA and YSLEER. The CDR3 DNA follows: TGCGCCAGCAGCCGGGACGGGTTCACCGGGGAGCTGTTTTTT. It specifies CASSRDGFTGELFF.

This clonotype has a handful of counts. In nucleotides, the CDR3 is TGCGCCAGCAGCTGGGGGACAGCCGCGAACACCGGGGAGCTGTTTTTT. Translation: CASSWGTAANTGELFF. The J gene is TRBJ2-2, the V gene TRBV5-1; 7 nucleotides align to TRBD1. The V gene end was trimmed by 3 bases and the J gene end by 0 bases; junction bases not matched to a gene: 5. The V gene's germline CDR1 is SGHRS and CDR2 YFSETQ. The CDR3 contains 16 residues.

This clonotype was recorded once. V is TRBV12-3 or TRBV12-4 and J is TRBJ2-2; 8 bases match TRBD1. After removal of 6 bases from V and 3 bases from J, the junction contained 3 bases not matched to a gene. The CDR3 length is 14 residues. The DNA for the CDR3 is TGTGCCAGCAGCCAACAGGGGGACACCGGGGAGCTGTTTTTT. Protein: CASSQQGDTGELFF.

This clonotype appeared many times. V gene TRBV5-1 combines with J gene TRBJ2-2, with D possibly matching TRBD2 (5 bases). CDR3 length equals 17 residues. The germline gives CDR1 SGHRS, CDR2 YFSETQ. The V end lost 0 bases, the J end lost 1 base, and 13 bases lay between the germline ends. DNA for the CDR3: TGCGCCAGCAGCTTGGCCGTCGGAACTAGGAACACCGGGGAGCTGTTTTTT. Encoded protein: CASSLAVGTRNTGELFF.

This chain connects TRBV7-2 to TRBJ2-1; D remains ambiguous. The CDR3 is 16 amino acids. V lost 5 bases and J 1 base, leaving 15 bases between the germline ends. Germline CDR1 reads SGHTA; CDR2 reads FQGNSA. This chain's CDR3 is CASSPQIRPSYNEQFF. CDR3 DNA: TGTGCCAGCAGCCCCCAGATTAGACCTTCCTACAATGAGCAGTTCTTC.

This clonotype was picked up a small number of times. This chain connects TRBV12-3 or TRBV12-4 to TRBJ2-3; the match to TRBD1 covers 7 bases. J lost 4 bases, V lost 11 bases, and 9 bases had no gene match. The CDR3 length is 13 residues. CDR3 in DNA: TGTGCCGGCTCAATTCAGGGGGCAGATACGCAGTATTTT. Protein sequence: CAGSIQGADTQYF.

The chain links TRBV5-6 to TRBJ2-1; TRBD2 might be the D (6 bases). The V end was cut by 1 base, the J end by 1 base, with 12 bases between. Germline assignment: CDR1 SGHDT and CDR2 YYEEEE. The CDR3 has 16 residues. The CDR3 spells CASSLRAGRSYNEQFF. CDR3 DNA sequence: TGTGCCAGCAGCTTGCGCGCGGGGAGATCCTACAATGAGCAGTTCTTC.

The rearrangement links TRBV28 to TRBJ2-7, with D hard to call. Germline values: CDR1 MDHEN, CDR2 SYDVKM. The CDR3 sequence is 12 residues long. V was pared by 6 bases and J by 2 bases, with 8 bases between. The CDR3 coding sequence is TGTGCCAGCAGCATGCCCCCCTACGAGCAGTACTTC. Its protein product is CASSMPPYEQYF. The complete variable domain, with remaining parts taken from reference TRBV28 and TRBJ2-7, reads DVKVTQSSRYLVKRTGEKVFLECVQDMDHENMFWYRQDPGLGLRLIYFSYDVKMKEKGDIPEGYSVSREKKERFSLILESASTNQTSMYLCASSMPPYEQYFGPGTRLTVT.

The chain recombines TRBV7-9 with TRBJ1-2; possible D gene TRBD1, 5 bases. Germline loops: CDR1 SEHNR, CDR2 FQNEAQ (reference sequence). With 1 base removed from V and 4 bases from J, the gap between germline ends came to 10 bases. The CDR3 length is 14 residues. The DNA for the CDR3 is TGTGCCAGCAGCTTAGGGATCGGGACCTATGGCTACACCTTC. Its translation is CASSLGIGTYGYTF.

V and J are TRBV6-1 and TRBJ2-3; 8 bases fit TRBD2. V lost 2 bases, J lost 1 base, and 2 bases stayed unmatched. Germline V gene data show CDR1 as MNHNS and CDR2 as SASEGT. This CDR3 is built from 15 residues. The CDR3 here is CASSETRGGTDTQYF. DNA for the CDR3: TGTGCCAGCAGTGAAACGCGGGGGGGCACAGATACGCAGTATTTT.

The chain links TRBV6-5 to TRBJ1-5; D remains unclear. This CDR3 has 12 residues. V was shortened by 8 bases and J by 2 bases, with 7 bases between the two germline ends. Germline CDR1 MNHEY, CDR2 SVGAGI. CDR3 protein: CASGRGNQPQHF. In nucleotides, the CDR3 is TGTGCCAGCGGTAGGGGCAATCAGCCCCAGCATTTT.

The chain joins TRBV10-3 to TRBJ2-1, with D perhaps matching TRBD1 or TRBD2 (6 bases each). Trimming removed 4 bases from V and 7 bases from J, with 20 bases in between. The CDR3 has 16 amino acids. The germline gives CDR1 ENHRY, CDR2 SYGVKD. The CDR3 DNA sequence: TGTGCCATCAGTGGGACTACCCCCTCAAGGGGGAATGAGCAGTTCTTC. The encoded protein is CAISGTTPSRGNEQFF.